The 28 T cell receptor beta chains presented below share a single source sample, sequenced in a study of T cells after yellow fever vaccination. TCRdb redid the calling of the 5' RACE reads with MiXCR, one entry per CDR3 protein. The table includes roughly 74,000 distinct CDR3 sequences, more than 5.5% detected once. This material consisted of CD8+ T cells sorted from PBMCs, taken around 5 days after the first yellow fever vaccination. The receptors were sampled from a man younger than 35 who received the YFV17D yellow fever vaccine.

This clonotype came up a few times. This chain connects TRBV10-3 to TRBJ2-1; a weak D match, TRBD2 (5 bases). Germline assignment: CDR1 ENHRY and CDR2 SYGVKD. V was trimmed by 2 bases and J by 0 bases, leaving 17 bases between them. This CDR3 is 18 amino acids long. CDR3 sequence reads: CAISELAIGTSSYNEQFF. CDR3 nucleotide sequence: TGTGCCATCAGTGAGCTAGCTATCGGAACCAGCTCCTACAATGAGCAGTTCTTC.

This clonotype was detected a few times. This chain connects TRBV6-5 to TRBJ1-2, with TRBD1 matching 7 bases. The CDR3 totals 15 residues. V trimming: 0 bases; J trimming: 8 bases; junction bases outside the gene matches: 9. Germline lookup yields CDR1 MNHEY and CDR2 SVGAGI. The CDR3 sequence: CASSYSTATGFGYTF. CDR3 bases: TGTGCCAGCAGTTACTCGACGGCGACAGGGTTCGGCTACACCTTC.

This clonotype was seen a few times. This chain uses TRBV6-2 or TRBV6-3 with TRBJ2-7; D is unclear. Germline V gene lookup returns CDR1 MNHEY and CDR2 SVGEGT. Trimming removed 2 bases from V and 2 bases from J, with 4 bases in between. The CDR3 is 12 amino acids. This CDR3 is CASSYNTYEQYV. The CDR3, as DNA: TGTGCCAGCAGTTACAACACCTACGAGCAGTACGTC.

This clonotype showed up just a few times. The chain carries TRBV4-1 and TRBJ2-7; D is unclear. The CDR3 length is 13 residues. Germline V CDR1 and CDR2: MGHRA, YSYEKL. Trimming took 1 base from V and 3 from J, leaving 7 bases between them. The CDR3 loop reads CASSQVIGYEQYF. CDR3 nucleotide sequence: TGCGCCAGCAGCCAAGTTATAGGCTACGAGCAGTACTTC.

The chain carries TRBV27 and TRBJ2-1, with 12 bases matching TRBD1. J was trimmed by 8 bases and V by 1 base; bases with no gene match: 3. The length of the CDR3 is 15 residues. The germline V gene has CDR1 MNHEY and CDR2 SMNVEV (reference sequence). CDR3 nucleotides: TGTGCCAGCAGTTTATGGGGGACAGGGGGCGATGAGCAGTTCTTC. This encodes CASSLWGTGGDEQFF.

The DNA of the CDR3 is TGCGCCAGCAGCCAAGATAGTTACCTAGCGGGGATGACCGGGGAGCTGTTTTTT. Protein sequence: CASSQDSYLAGMTGELFF. The chain employs TRBV4-3 and TRBJ2-2; TRBD2 agrees at 9 bases. Germline-derived CDR1 and CDR2 are LGHNA and YSLEER. The length of the CDR3 is 18 residues. V lost 0 bases, J lost 5 bases, and 10 bases stayed unmatched.

At least ten counts were recorded for this clonotype. The chain links TRBV6-4 to TRBJ2-1; 10 positions agree with TRBD2. The ends lost 6 bases at V and 7 bases at J; junction bases unmatched: 9. The CDR3 contains 15 residues. Germline CDR1 reads MRHNA; CDR2 reads SNTAGT. In nucleotides, the CDR3 is TGTGCCAGCAGCCCGAAGAGCGGGGGGGGGAATGAGCAGTTCTTC. This codes for CASSPKSGGGNEQFF.

This clonotype has only a few counts. The chain is built from TRBV5-5 and TRBJ1-1, with unresolved D. The CDR3 is 11 residues long. Germline assignment: CDR1 SGHKS and CDR2 YYEKEE (reference sequence). The V end was cut by 2 bases, the J end by 9 bases, with 8 bases between. The CDR3 DNA is TGTGCCAGCAGCTTAGGCGGTCAAGCTTTCTTT. It encodes CASSLGGQAFF.

This clonotype was counted at least ten times. The genes are TRBV4-3 and TRBJ2-3; 8 bases align to TRBD1. This CDR3 has 17 residues. Germline trimming cut 2 bases from V and 1 base from J; bases unmatched to any gene: 8. In germline, CDR1 is LGHNA, CDR2 YSLEER. The CDR3 DNA follows: TGCGCCAGCAGCCAATCCTCAGGGGGCCTAGGCACAGATACGCAGTATTTT. Its protein product is CASSQSSGGLGTDTQYF.

The table lists this clonotype with many counts. The chain employs TRBV4-3 and TRBJ1-6, with D unclear. Deletions cut 0 bases from V and 7 bases from J, with 10 bases between. Per germline, CDR1 LGHNA and CDR2 YSLEER. This CDR3 spans 15 amino acids. CDR3 sequence: CASSQEAFLNSPLHF. In DNA form, the CDR3 reads TGCGCCAGCAGCCAAGAGGCGTTTCTAAATTCACCCCTCCACTTT.

Ten or more counts support this clonotype. The chain employs TRBV4-1 and TRBJ2-5; TRBD2 might be the D (5 bases). Looked up from germline, CDR1 is MGHRA and CDR2 is YSYEKL. The length of the CDR3 is 12 residues. Deletions cut 4 bases from V and 4 bases from J, with 7 bases between. CDR3 protein: CASSPRGETQYF. The CDR3 coding sequence is TGCGCCAGCAGCCCTCGGGGAGAGACCCAGTACTTC.

Points on this clonotype: A much larger clone lies a single base off, so this may be a read error. This chain joins TRBV12-3 or TRBV12-4 and TRBJ1-5; TRBD1 matches at 9 bases. The CDR3 is 15 amino acids. The DNA for the CDR3 is TGTGCCAGCAGTTCTTCAACAGGGGGCAAGCAGCCCCAGCATTTT. Translating it yields CASSSSTGGKQPQHF.

At least ten counts were recorded for this clonotype. This chain joins TRBV12-3 or TRBV12-4 and TRBJ2-3, with 7 bases that match TRBD2. The CDR3 is 14 residues long. Unmatched junction bases numbered 6, after V lost 7 bases and J lost 2 bases. Written as DNA, the CDR3 is TGTGCCAGCAATCGCGGGGGATACACAGATACGCAGTATTTT. This encodes CASNRGGYTDTQYF.

DNA for the CDR3: TGCGCCAGCAGCTGGCGGGGCCAGAACACTGAAGCTTTCTTT. As protein: CASSWRGQNTEAFF. V usage is TRBV5-1 and J usage is TRBJ1-1; tentative D call: TRBD1 (5 bases). V lost 3 bases and J 1 base, leaving 10 bases between the germline ends. Germline V gives CDR1 SGHRS, CDR2 YFSETQ. The CDR3 loop spans 14 amino acids.

This clonotype was detected only a few times. This rearrangement joins TRBV9 to TRBJ2-3; 11 nucleotides match TRBD2. The length of the CDR3 is 17 residues. Trimming cost V 2 bases and J 2 bases; bases outside gene matches: 7. Per the germline V gene, CDR1 is SGDLS and CDR2 is YYNGEE. DNA for the CDR3: TGTGCCAGCAGCGTTGGCAGACTAGCGGGGTACACAGATACGCAGTATTTT. Its protein is CASSVGRLAGYTDTQYF.

As concerns this clonotype: This clone may be a read error of a much larger clone one base away. The J gene is TRBJ2-3, the V gene TRBV6-5; D gene unclear. V was clipped by 8 bases and J by 8 bases, with 14 bases between them. Germline V CDR1 and CDR2: MNHEY, SVGAGI. There are 12 residues in the CDR3. CDR3 protein: CASDALTGTQYF. CDR3 sequence (DNA): TGTGCCAGCGACGCGTTGACGGGTACGCAGTATTTT.

In its sample, this clonotype was seen once. The rearrangement links TRBV4-2 to TRBJ2-7; 12 nucleotides line up with TRBD2. The length of the CDR3 is 16 residues. The germline V gene encodes CDR1 LGHNA and CDR2 YNFKEQ. With V trimmed by 8 bases and J by 6 bases, 14 bases remained unmatched. CDR3 region: CASGPGLAGPRGEQYF. CDR3 DNA sequence: TGTGCCAGCGGCCCCGGACTAGCGGGGCCCCGGGGCGAGCAGTACTTC.

This chain links TRBV12-3 or TRBV12-4 with TRBJ2-6; no clear D. Deletions cut 7 bases from V and 4 bases from J, with 8 bases between. The CDR3 runs 13 residues. Here the CDR3 reads CASKGSGANVLTF. CDR3 nucleotides: TGTGCCAGCAAGGGCTCAGGGGCCAACGTCCTGACTTTC.

This sequence joins TRBV5-1 and TRBJ2-1; 8 positions agree with TRBD2. Germline V gives CDR1 SGHRS, CDR2 YFSETQ. The CDR3 is made up of 15 amino acids. V was clipped by 4 bases and J by 8 bases; unmatched bases: 11. The chain's CDR3 is CASSPGTSGIHEQFF. The CDR3 DNA reads as TGCGCCAGCAGCCCCGGGACTAGTGGCATCCATGAGCAGTTCTTC.

There are many counts of this clonotype. This chain's CDR3 is CSVESVGQGGRAGEAFF. The CDR3 bases are TGCAGCGTTGAGTCAGTGGGACAGGGCGGTCGGGCGGGAGAAGCTTTCTTT. The chain joins TRBV29-1 to TRBJ1-1, with 9 bases aligning to TRBD1. The ends lost 3 bases at V and 8 bases at J; junction bases unmatched: 19. The germline CDR1 and CDR2 sequences are SQVTM and ANQGSEA. This CDR3 spans 17 amino acids.

This clonotype has just a few counts. V gene TRBV4-3 combines with J gene TRBJ2-2; D may match TRBD1 or TRBD2 (5 bases each). V was trimmed by 0 bases and J by 8 bases, leaving 13 bases between them. CDR1 is LGHNA and CDR2 is YSLEER in the germline V gene. CDR3 length: 15 amino acids. CDR3 loop: CASSQDLGWGGELFF. In DNA, the CDR3 is TGCGCCAGCAGCCAAGATTTGGGGTGGGGGGGGGAGCTGTTTTTT.

The chain combines TRBV28 with TRBJ2-5, with D maybe TRBD2 (6 bases). Germline values: CDR1 MDHEN, CDR2 SYDVKM. Trimming stripped 2 bases from V and 1 base from J, with 11 bases between. This CDR3 comprises 15 residues. The chain's CDR3 is CASSLGGDPQETQYF. In DNA, the CDR3 is TGTGCCAGCAGTTTAGGCGGGGACCCCCAAGAGACCCAGTACTTC.

This clonotype was picked up many times. The genes are TRBV4-2 and TRBJ2-1; weak D call: TRBD2 (5 bases). Trimming cost V 0 bases and J 6 bases, with 12 bases left between them. The CDR3 totals 15 residues. The germline CDR1 and CDR2 sequences are LGHNA and YNFKEQ. CDR3 DNA: TGTGCCAGCAGCCAAGATAATGGAGGCCCCAATGAGCAGTTCTTC. Its translation: CASSQDNGGPNEQFF.

As for this clonotype: A much larger clone lies a single base off, so this may be a read error. The chain joins TRBV7-9 to TRBJ2-7; the match to TRBD1 covers 10 bases. Germline CDR1 is SEHNR and CDR2 is FQNEAQ (reference sequence). Trimming took 6 bases from V and 4 from J; bases not matched to a gene: 3. This CDR3 is 13 amino acids long. CDR3 residues: CASRGQGEYEQYF. The CDR3 nucleotides read TGTGCCAGCAGAGGACAGGGGGAATACGAGCAGTACTTC.

In DNA, the CDR3 is TGCAGCGGGGGACAGGGCTCCATTGGCTACACCTTC. Translating gives CSGGQGSIGYTF. The chain is built from TRBV29-1 and TRBJ1-2, with 9 nucleotides matching TRBD1. There are 12 residues in the CDR3. The V gene end was trimmed by 7 bases and the J gene end by 7 bases; junction bases not matched to a gene: 7. Germline V lookup: CDR1 SQVTM, CDR2 ANQGSEA.

The rearrangement links TRBV4-2 to TRBJ2-2, with D perhaps TRBD2 (7 bases). The germline V and J ends were trimmed by 0 bases and 6 bases, with 14 bases remaining between them. Germline CDR1 and CDR2: LGHNA and YNFKEQ. The CDR3 loop spans 16 amino acids. CDR3 region: CASSQEELGGAGELFF. CDR3 coding DNA: TGTGCCAGCAGCCAAGAAGAACTAGGGGGGGCCGGGGAGCTGTTTTTT.

The J gene is TRBJ2-1, the V gene TRBV5-1; no clear D gene. Germline values: CDR1 SGHRS, CDR2 YFSETQ. Deletions cut 7 bases from V and 8 bases from J, with 22 bases between. The CDR3 contains 15 residues. Here the CDR3 reads CASRALLGMYDEQFF. Written as DNA, the CDR3 is TGCGCCAGCCGGGCCCTACTGGGGATGTATGATGAGCAGTTCTTC.

This clonotype was recorded many times. The chain uses TRBV10-3 and TRBJ2-1; 8 bases are shared with TRBD1. Germline lookup yields CDR1 ENHRY and CDR2 SYGVKD. The CDR3 totals 15 residues. V was pared by 2 bases and J by 8 bases, with 8 bases of the junction left unmatched. CDR3 in DNA: TGTGCCATCAGTGAGGCAGGGGGCGCCGTATATGAGCAGTTCTTC. Translating gives CAISEAGGAVYEQFF.